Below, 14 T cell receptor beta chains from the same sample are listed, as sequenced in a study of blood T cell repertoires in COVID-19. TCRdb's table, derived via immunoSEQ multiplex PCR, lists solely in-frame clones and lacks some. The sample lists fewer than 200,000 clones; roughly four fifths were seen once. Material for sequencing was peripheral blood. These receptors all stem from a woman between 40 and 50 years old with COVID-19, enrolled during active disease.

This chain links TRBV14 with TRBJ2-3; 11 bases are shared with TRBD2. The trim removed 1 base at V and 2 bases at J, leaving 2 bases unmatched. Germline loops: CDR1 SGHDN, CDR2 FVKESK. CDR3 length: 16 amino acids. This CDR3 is CASSQGGLAVTDTQYF. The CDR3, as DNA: TGTGCCAGCAGCCAAGGGGGACTAGCGGTCACAGATACGCAGTATTTT.

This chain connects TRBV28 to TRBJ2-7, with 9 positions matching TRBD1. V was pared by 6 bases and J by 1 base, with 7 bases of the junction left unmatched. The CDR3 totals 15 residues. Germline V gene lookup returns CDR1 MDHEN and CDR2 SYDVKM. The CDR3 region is CASSRTGTGSYEQYF. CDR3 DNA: TGTGCCAGCAGCAGAACCGGGACAGGGTCCTACGAGCAGTACTTC.

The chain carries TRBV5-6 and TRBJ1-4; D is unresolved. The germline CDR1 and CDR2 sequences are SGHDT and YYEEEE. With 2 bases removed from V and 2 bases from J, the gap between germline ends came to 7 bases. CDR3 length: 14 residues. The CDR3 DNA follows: TGTGCCAGCAGCTTTTTCGGGACTAATGAAAAACTGTTTTTT. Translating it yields CASSFFGTNEKLFF. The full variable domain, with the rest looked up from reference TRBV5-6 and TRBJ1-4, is DAGVTQSPTHLIKTRGQQVTLRCSPKSGHDTVSWYQQALGQGPQFIFQYYEEEERQRGNFPDRFSGHQFPNYSSELNVNALLLGDSALYLCASSFFGTNEKLFFGSGTQLSVL.

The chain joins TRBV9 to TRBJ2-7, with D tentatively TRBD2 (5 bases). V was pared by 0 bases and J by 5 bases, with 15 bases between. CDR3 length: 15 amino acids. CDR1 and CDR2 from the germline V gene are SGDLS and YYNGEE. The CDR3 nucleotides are TGTGCCAGCAGCGTAGGGAGCGGTTCCCTCGACGAGCAGTACTTC. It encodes CASSVGSGSLDEQYF.

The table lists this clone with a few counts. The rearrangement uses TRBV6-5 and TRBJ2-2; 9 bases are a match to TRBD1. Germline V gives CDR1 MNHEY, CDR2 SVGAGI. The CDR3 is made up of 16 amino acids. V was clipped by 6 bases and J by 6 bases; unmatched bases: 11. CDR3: CASSYAGTGSSGELFF. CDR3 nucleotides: TGTGCCAGCAGCTACGCCGGGACAGGGAGTTCCGGGGAGCTGTTTTTT.

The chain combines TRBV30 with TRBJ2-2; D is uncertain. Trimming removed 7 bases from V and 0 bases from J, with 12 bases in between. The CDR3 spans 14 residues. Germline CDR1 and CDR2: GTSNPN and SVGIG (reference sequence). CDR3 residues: CASTPNTNTGELFF. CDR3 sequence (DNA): TGTGCCTCCACCCCTAATACGAACACCGGGGAGCTGTTTTTT.

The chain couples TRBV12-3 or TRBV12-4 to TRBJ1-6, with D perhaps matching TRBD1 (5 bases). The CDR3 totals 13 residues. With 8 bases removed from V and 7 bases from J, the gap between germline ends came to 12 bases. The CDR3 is CASPRVRNSPLHF. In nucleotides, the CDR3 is TGTGCCAGCCCCAGGGTGAGGAATTCACCCCTCCACTTT.

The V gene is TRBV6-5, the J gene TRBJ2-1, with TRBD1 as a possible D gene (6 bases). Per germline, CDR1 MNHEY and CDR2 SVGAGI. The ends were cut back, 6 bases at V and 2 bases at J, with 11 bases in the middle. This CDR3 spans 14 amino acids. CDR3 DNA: TGTGCCAGCAGAGGGGGTTCTCCCTACAATGAGCAGTTCTTC. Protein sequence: CASRGGSPYNEQFF.

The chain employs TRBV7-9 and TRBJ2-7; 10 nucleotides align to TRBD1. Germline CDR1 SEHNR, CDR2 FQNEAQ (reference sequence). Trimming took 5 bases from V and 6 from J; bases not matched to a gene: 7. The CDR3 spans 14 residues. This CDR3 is CASSPPGQGSEQYV. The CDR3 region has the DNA TGTGCCAGCAGCCCACCGGGACAGGGGAGCGAGCAGTACGTC.

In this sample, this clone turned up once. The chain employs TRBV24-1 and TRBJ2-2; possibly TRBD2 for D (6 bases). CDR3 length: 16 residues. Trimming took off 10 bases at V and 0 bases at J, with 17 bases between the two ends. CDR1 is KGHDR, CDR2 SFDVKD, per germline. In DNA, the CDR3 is TGTGCCACGCCCCGGGAGCCTTTGGCGAACACCGGGGAGCTGTTTTTT. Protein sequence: CATPREPLANTGELFF.

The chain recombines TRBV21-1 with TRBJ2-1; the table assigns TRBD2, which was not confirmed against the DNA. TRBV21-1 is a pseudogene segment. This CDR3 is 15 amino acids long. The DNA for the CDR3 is TGTGCCAGCAGCAAAGGTTTAGTCTCCTACAATGAGCAGTTCTTC. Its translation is CASSKGLVSYNEQFF.

The CDR3 protein is CATLSEAGELFF. The CDR3 nucleotides read TGTGCCACCCTCTCAGAGGCCGGGGAGCTGTTTTTT. The genes are TRBV28 and TRBJ2-2; no reliable D call. Deletions cut 10 bases from V and 6 bases from J, with 12 bases between. This CDR3 has 12 residues. Germline-derived CDR1 and CDR2 are MDHEN and SYDVKM.

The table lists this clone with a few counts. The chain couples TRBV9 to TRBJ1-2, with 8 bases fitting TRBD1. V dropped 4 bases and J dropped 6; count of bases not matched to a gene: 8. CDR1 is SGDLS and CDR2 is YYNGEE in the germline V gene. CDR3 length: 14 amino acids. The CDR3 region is CASSIRTGTHGYTF. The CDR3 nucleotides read TGTGCCAGCAGCATAAGGACAGGGACCCATGGCTACACCTTC.

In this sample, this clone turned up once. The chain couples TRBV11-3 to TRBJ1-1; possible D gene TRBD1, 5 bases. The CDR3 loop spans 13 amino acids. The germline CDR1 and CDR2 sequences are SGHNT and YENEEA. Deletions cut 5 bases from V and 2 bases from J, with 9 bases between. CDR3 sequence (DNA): TGTGCCAGCAGCCCTCAGGGAAACACTGAAGCTTTCTTT. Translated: CASSPQGNTEAFF.